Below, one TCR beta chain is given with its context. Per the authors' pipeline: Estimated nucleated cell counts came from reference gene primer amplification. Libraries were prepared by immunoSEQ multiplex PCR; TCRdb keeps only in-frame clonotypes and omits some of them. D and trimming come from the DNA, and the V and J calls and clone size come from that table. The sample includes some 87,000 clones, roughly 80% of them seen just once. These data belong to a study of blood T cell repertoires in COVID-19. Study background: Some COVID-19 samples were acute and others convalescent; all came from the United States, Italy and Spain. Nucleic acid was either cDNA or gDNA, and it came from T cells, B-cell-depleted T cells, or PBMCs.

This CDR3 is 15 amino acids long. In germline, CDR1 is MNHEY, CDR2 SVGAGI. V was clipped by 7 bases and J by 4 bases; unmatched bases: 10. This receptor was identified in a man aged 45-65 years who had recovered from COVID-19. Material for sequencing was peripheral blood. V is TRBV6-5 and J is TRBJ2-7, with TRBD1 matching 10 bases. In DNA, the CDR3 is TGTGCCAGCACTTTAACCGGGACAGGGGCGTACGAGCAGTACTTC. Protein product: CASTLTGTGAYEQYF.